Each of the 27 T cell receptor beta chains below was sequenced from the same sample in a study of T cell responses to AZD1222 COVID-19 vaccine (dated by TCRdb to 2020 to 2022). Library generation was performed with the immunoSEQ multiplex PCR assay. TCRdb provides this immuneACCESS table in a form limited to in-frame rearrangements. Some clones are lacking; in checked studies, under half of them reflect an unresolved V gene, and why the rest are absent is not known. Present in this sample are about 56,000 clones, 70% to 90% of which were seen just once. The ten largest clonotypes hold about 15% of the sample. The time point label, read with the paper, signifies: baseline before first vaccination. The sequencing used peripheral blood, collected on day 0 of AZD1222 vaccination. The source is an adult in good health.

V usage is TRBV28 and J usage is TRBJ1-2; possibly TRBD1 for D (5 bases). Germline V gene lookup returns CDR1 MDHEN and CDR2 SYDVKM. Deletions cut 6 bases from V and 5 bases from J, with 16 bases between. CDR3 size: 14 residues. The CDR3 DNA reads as TGTGCCAGCAGCCACAGCCGGGGCCCGTATGGCTACACCTTC. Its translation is CASSHSRGPYGYTF.

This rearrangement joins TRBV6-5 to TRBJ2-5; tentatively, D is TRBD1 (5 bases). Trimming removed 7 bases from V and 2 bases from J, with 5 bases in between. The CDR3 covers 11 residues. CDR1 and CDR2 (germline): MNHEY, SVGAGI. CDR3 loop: CASTGQETQYF. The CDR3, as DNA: TGTGCCAGCACAGGGCAAGAGACCCAGTACTTC.

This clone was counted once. DNA of the CDR3: TGCAGCTTCACCCGACAGGGGAACACTGAAGCTTTCTTT. Translation: CSFTRQGNTEAFF. The chain has TRBV29-1 and TRBJ1-1, with 7 bases that match TRBD1. J gave up 1 base and V 8 bases, and 7 bases lay outside the gene matches. Per germline, CDR1 SQVTM and CDR2 ANQGSEA. The CDR3 is 13 residues long.

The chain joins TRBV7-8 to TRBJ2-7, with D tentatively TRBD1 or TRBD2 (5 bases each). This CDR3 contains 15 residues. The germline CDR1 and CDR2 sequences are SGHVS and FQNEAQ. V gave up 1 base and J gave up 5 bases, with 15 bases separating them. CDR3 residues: CASSLDGTATNEQYF. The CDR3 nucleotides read TGTGCCAGCAGCTTAGATGGGACGGCGACAAACGAGCAGTACTTC.

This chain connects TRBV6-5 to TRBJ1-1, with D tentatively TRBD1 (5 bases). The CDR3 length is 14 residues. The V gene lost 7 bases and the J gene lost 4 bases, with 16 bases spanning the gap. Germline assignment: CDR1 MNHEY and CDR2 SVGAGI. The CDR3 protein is CASIRWEGSTEAFF. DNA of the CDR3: TGTGCCAGCATAAGATGGGAGGGGAGCACTGAAGCTTTCTTT.

The DNA of the CDR3 is TGCGCCAGCAGCCAAGATCCGGGGTACATTAATCAGCCCCAGCATTTT. This gives the protein CASSQDPGYINQPQHF. V is TRBV4-1 and J is TRBJ1-5; no clear D gene. The CDR3 is 16 amino acids. CDR1 is MGHRA and CDR2 is YSYEKL in the germline V gene. The germline V and J ends were trimmed by 0 bases and 4 bases, with 13 bases remaining between them.

The CDR3: CASSSRSRGGLPTQETQYF. CDR3 DNA: TGTGCCAGCAGCTCAAGGTCCAGGGGGGGCCTACCGACCCAAGAGACCCAGTACTTC. V and J are TRBV7-9 and TRBJ2-5, with D possibly being TRBD1 or TRBD2 (7 bases each). Trimming left V 4 bases short and J 1 base short, with 25 bases between. There are 19 residues in the CDR3. The germline V gene has CDR1 SEHNR and CDR2 FQNEAQ (reference sequence).

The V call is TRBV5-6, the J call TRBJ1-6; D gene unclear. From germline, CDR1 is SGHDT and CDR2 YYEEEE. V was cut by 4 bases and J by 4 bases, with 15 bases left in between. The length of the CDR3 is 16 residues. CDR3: CASSANGELYNSPLHF. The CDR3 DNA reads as TGTGCCAGCAGCGCGAACGGAGAACTTTATAATTCACCCCTCCACTTT.

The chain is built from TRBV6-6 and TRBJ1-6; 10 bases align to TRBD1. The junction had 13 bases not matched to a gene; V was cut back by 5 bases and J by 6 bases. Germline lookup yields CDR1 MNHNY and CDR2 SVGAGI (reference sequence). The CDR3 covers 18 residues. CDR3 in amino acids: CASSRMNKRDRGNSPLHF. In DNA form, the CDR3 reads TGTGCCAGCAGTCGGATGAATAAACGGGACAGGGGTAATTCACCCCTCCACTTT.

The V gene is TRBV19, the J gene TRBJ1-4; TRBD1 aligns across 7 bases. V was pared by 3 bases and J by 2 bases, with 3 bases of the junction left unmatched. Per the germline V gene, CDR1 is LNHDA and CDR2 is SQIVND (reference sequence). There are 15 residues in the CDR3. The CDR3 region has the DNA TGTGCCAGTAGTATGTTACAGGGGACTAATGAAAAACTGTTTTTT. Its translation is CASSMLQGTNEKLFF.

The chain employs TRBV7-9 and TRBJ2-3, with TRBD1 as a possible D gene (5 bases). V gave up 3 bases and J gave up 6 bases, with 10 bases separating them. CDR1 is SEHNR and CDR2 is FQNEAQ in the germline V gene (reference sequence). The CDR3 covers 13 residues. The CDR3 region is CASSFGQGDTQYF. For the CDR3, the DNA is TGTGCCAGCAGCTTCGGGCAGGGCGATACGCAGTATTTT. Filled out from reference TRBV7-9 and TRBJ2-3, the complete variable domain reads DTGVSQNPRHKITKRGQNVTFRCDPISEHNRLYWYRQTLGQGPEFLTYFQNEAQLEKSRLLSDRFSAERPKGSFSTLEIQRTEQGDSAMYLCASSFGQGDTQYFGPGTRLTVL.

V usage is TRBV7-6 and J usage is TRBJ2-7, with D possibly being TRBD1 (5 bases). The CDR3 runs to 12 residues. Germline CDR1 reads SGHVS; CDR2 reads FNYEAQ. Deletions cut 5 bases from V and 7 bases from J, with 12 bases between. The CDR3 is CASSGTGWEQYF. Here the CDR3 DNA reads TGTGCCAGCAGCGGAACAGGATGGGAGCAGTACTTC.

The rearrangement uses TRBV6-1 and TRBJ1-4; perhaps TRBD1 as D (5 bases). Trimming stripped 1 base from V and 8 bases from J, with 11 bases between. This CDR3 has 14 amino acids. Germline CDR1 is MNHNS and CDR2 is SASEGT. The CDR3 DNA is TGTGCCAGCAGTGAAGGCGGGGGGAGGGAAAAACTGTTTTTT. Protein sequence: CASSEGGGREKLFF.

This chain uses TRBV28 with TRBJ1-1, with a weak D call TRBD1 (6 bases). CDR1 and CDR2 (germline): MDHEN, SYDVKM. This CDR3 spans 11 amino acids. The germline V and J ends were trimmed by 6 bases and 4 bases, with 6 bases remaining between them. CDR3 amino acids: CASRQGTEAFF. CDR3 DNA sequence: TGTGCCAGCAGACAGGGCACTGAAGCTTTCTTT.

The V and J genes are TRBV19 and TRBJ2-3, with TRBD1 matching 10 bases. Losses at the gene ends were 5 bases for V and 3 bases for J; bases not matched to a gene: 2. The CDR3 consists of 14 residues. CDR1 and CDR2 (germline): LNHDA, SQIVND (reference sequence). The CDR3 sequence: CASSPGQGTDTQYF. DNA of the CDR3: TGTGCCAGTAGTCCGGGACAGGGGACAGATACGCAGTATTTT.

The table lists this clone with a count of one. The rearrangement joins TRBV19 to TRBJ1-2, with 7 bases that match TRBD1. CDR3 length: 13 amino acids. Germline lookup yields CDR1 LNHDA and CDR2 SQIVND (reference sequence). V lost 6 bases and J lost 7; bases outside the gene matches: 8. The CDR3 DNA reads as TGTGCCAGTAGCCCGACAGGGATCGGTGGCTACACCTTC. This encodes CASSPTGIGGYTF.

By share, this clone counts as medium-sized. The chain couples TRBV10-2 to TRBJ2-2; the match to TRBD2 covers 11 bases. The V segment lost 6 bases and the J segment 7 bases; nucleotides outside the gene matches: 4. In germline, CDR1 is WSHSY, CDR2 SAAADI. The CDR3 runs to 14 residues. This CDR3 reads CASSLAGGLGELFF. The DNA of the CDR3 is TGCGCCAGCAGCCTAGCGGGGGGCCTCGGGGAGCTGTTTTTT.

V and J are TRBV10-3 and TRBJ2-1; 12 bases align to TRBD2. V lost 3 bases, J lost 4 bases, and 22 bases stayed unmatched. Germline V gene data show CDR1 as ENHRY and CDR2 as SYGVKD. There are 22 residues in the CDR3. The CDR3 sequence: CAISDMFSTSGGTRHTYNEQFF. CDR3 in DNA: TGTGCCATCAGTGATATGTTCTCGACTAGCGGGGGTACCCGACATACTTACAATGAGCAGTTCTTC.

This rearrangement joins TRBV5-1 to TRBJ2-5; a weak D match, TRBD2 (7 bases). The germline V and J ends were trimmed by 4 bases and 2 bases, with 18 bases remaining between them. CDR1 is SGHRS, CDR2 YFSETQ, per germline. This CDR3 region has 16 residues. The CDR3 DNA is TGCGCCAGCAGCCCGAGGGGGGGGCCGGGGCAAGAGACCCAGTACTTC. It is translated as CASSPRGGPGQETQYF.

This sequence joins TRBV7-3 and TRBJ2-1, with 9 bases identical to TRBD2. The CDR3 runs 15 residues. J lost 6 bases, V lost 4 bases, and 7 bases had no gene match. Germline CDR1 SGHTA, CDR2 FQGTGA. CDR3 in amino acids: CASSSGLALGNEQFF. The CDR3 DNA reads TGTGCCAGCAGCTCCGGACTAGCGTTGGGCAATGAGCAGTTCTTC. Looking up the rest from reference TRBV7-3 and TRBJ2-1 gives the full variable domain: GAGVSQTPSNKVTEKGKYVELRCDPISGHTALYWYRQSLGQGPEFLIYFQGTGAADDSGLPNDRFFAVRPEGSVSTLKIQRTERGDSAVYLCASSSGLALGNEQFFGPGTRLTVL.

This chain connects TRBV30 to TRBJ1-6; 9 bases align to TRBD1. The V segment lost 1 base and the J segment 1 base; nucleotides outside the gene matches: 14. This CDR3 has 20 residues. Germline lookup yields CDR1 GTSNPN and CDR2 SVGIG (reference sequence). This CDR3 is CAWSADKGQGWSSYNSPLHF. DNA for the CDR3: TGTGCCTGGAGTGCAGATAAGGGACAGGGCTGGTCGTCCTATAATTCACCCCTCCACTTT.

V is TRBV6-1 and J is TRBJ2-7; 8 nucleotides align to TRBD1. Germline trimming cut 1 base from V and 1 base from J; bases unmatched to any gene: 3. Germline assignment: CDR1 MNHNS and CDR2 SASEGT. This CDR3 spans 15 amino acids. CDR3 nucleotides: TGTGCCAGCAGTGAAGTCGGACAGGGATCCTACGAGCAGTACTTC. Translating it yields CASSEVGQGSYEQYF.

DNA for the CDR3: TGCAGCGTTGATGGCGGGCCCGTAGAGCAGTTCTTC. Amino acid sequence: CSVDGGPVEQFF. V gene TRBV29-1 combines with J gene TRBJ2-1, with a tentative D call TRBD2 (5 bases). Trimming took 3 bases from V and 10 from J, leaving 13 bases between them. From germline, CDR1 is SQVTM and CDR2 ANQGSEA. The CDR3 contains 12 residues.

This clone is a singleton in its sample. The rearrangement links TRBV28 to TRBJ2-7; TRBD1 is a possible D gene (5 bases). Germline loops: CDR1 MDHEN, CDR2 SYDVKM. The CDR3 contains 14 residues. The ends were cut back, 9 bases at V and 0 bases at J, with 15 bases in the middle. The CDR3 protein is CASRDRSNSYEQYF. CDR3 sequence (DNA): TGTGCCAGTCGTGACAGATCCAACTCCTACGAGCAGTACTTC.

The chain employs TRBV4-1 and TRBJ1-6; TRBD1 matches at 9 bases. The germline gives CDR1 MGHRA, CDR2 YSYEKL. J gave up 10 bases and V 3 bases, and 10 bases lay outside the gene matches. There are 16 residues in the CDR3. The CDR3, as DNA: TGCGCCAGCAGCCACATCCCGGGACAGGGTCCATCACCCCTCCACTTT. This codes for CASSHIPGQGPSPLHF.

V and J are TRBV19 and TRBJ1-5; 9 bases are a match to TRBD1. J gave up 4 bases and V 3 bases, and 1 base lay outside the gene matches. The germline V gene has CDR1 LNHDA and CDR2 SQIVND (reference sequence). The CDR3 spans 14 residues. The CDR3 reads CASSIGQGNQPQHF. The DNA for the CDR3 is TGTGCCAGTAGTATCGGACAGGGGAATCAGCCCCAGCATTTT.

CDR3 sequence reads: CASSDLAGGGTGELFF. The CDR3, as DNA: TGTGCCAGTAGTGACCTGGCGGGGGGTGGGACCGGGGAGCTGTTTTTT. The gene calls are TRBV19 and TRBJ2-2; 8 nucleotides agree with TRBD2. Germline V gives CDR1 LNHDA, CDR2 SQIVND (reference sequence). The CDR3 length is 16 residues. Trimming removed 5 bases from V and 5 bases from J; junction bases left unmatched: 10. The whole variable domain, remainder taken from reference TRBV19 and TRBJ2-2, is DGGITQSPKYLFRKEGQNVTLSCEQNLNHDAMYWYRQDPGQGLRLIYYSQIVNDFQKGDIAEGYSVSREKKESFPLTVTSAQKNPTAFYLCASSDLAGGGTGELFFGEGSRLTVL.